This is a list of T cell receptor beta chains from one sample in a study of cytomegalovirus exposure and HLA in healthy donors. Clones were sequenced by immunoSEQ multiplex PCR, and TCRdb holds only the in-frame ones, with some missing. The sample holds approximately 220,000 clones, approximately 80% seen once. The material sequenced was PBMCs. These TCRs come from a boy aged 2 to 9 in good health and CMV-seronegative. CDR3s leave out the opening cysteine and the closing phenylalanine or tryptophan. Fields, in order: J gene, D gene, clone size, V gene, CDR3 protein. A D gene is named only where the DNA matches it firmly. Expanded clones are given a class, and other clones once, few, many or no size at all.

j_call: TRBJ1-4; d_call: .; clone_size: few; v_call: TRBV29-1; cdr3_aa: SAAGGTATNEKLF
j_call: TRBJ2-7; d_call: .; clone_size: .; v_call: TRBV10-1; cdr3_aa: ASSEGRDFSYEQY
j_call: TRBJ1-2; d_call: .; clone_size: .; v_call: TRBV5-4; cdr3_aa: ASSPTTGDYGYT
j_call: TRBJ2-2; d_call: .; clone_size: few; v_call: TRBV6-6; cdr3_aa: ASSSAGSTGELF
j_call: TRBJ2-3; d_call: TRBD1; clone_size: .; v_call: TRBV18; cdr3_aa: ASSRTGQGFTDTQY
j_call: TRBJ2-3; d_call: TRBD2; clone_size: .; v_call: TRBV25-1; cdr3_aa: ASSPPPGGGTDTQY
j_call: TRBJ2-5; d_call: TRBD2; clone_size: .; v_call: TRBV7-7; cdr3_aa: ASSTGLAGSQETQY
j_call: TRBJ1-5; d_call: .; clone_size: .; v_call: TRBV19; cdr3_aa: ASTRGYPSPQH
j_call: .; d_call: TRBD2; clone_size: .; v_call: TRBV6-1; cdr3_aa: ASSDREGRYEQY
j_call: TRBJ2-7; d_call: TRBD2; clone_size: .; v_call: TRBV5-8; cdr3_aa: ASSLEASGGYEQY
j_call: TRBJ1-1; d_call: .; clone_size: .; v_call: TRBV21-1; cdr3_aa: ASIKKGGENTEAF
j_call: TRBJ1-3; d_call: TRBD1; clone_size: .; v_call: TRBV6-5; cdr3_aa: ASNAGTGIGNTIY
j_call: TRBJ2-3; d_call: TRBD2; clone_size: .; v_call: TRBV5-4; cdr3_aa: ASSSGTSGLVDTQY
j_call: TRBJ2-3; d_call: .; clone_size: .; v_call: TRBV27; cdr3_aa: ASSFLDTQY
j_call: TRBJ1-4; d_call: TRBD1; clone_size: .; v_call: TRBV10-3; cdr3_aa: ASTSGTGGPATNEKLF
j_call: TRBJ1-5; d_call: .; clone_size: once; v_call: TRBV6-5; cdr3_aa: ASSSTRSQPQH
j_call: TRBJ1-2; d_call: .; clone_size: .; v_call: TRBV5-1; cdr3_aa: ASSLDGHGYT
j_call: TRBJ1-5; d_call: .; clone_size: .; v_call: TRBV6-1; cdr3_aa: ASVEGSSNQPQH
j_call: TRBJ2-1; d_call: TRBD2; clone_size: .; v_call: TRBV7-2; cdr3_aa: ASSLRHGTSGGNEQF
j_call: TRBJ2-2; d_call: .; clone_size: .; v_call: TRBV6-6; cdr3_aa: ASSYRLSGLTGELF
j_call: TRBJ2-7; d_call: TRBD1; clone_size: .; v_call: TRBV7-9; cdr3_aa: ASSSRQGGYEQY
j_call: TRBJ1-5; d_call: TRBD1; clone_size: .; v_call: TRBV2; cdr3_aa: ASSGGTGGWVGNQPQH
j_call: TRBJ2-5; d_call: .; clone_size: .; v_call: TRBV7-6; cdr3_aa: ASSGSAGDQETQY
j_call: TRBJ1-3; d_call: .; clone_size: .; v_call: TRBV9; cdr3_aa: ASSVGKTRGPGNTIY
j_call: TRBJ1-1; d_call: .; clone_size: few; v_call: TRBV25-1; cdr3_aa: ASSAGAGAVMAF
j_call: TRBJ2-1; d_call: TRBD2; clone_size: .; v_call: TRBV7-8; cdr3_aa: ASSSPGLAVYNEQF
j_call: TRBJ2-4; d_call: .; clone_size: few; v_call: TRBV6-5; cdr3_aa: ASSFLGGRKNIQY
j_call: TRBJ1-1; d_call: TRBD1; clone_size: .; v_call: TRBV6-6; cdr3_aa: ASRGSGGTEAF
j_call: TRBJ1-3; d_call: TRBD1; clone_size: few; v_call: TRBV4-2; cdr3_aa: ASSQETGAGNTIY
j_call: TRBJ1-1; d_call: TRBD1; clone_size: .; v_call: TRBV4-2; cdr3_aa: ASSQDSTGVNTEAF
j_call: TRBJ2-1; d_call: TRBD2; clone_size: .; v_call: TRBV7-6; cdr3_aa: ASSLPGLANNEQF
j_call: TRBJ2-3; d_call: TRBD1; clone_size: .; v_call: TRBV29-1; cdr3_aa: SVAGQGGTDTQY
j_call: TRBJ2-1; d_call: .; clone_size: .; v_call: TRBV6-4; cdr3_aa: GARTQLLSYNEQF
j_call: TRBJ1-3; d_call: .; clone_size: .; v_call: TRBV30; cdr3_aa: AWSSPGAGNTIY
j_call: TRBJ2-1; d_call: .; clone_size: .; v_call: TRBV4-1; cdr3_aa: ASSHSSNEQF
j_call: TRBJ1-1; d_call: TRBD1; clone_size: .; v_call: TRBV9; cdr3_aa: ASSGLQGENTEAF
j_call: TRBJ1-5; d_call: .; clone_size: few; v_call: TRBV6-5; cdr3_aa: ASSYNAQGNQPQH
j_call: TRBJ2-3; d_call: TRBD2; clone_size: .; v_call: TRBV12-5; cdr3_aa: ASAGLVTDTQY
j_call: TRBJ2-5; d_call: .; clone_size: .; v_call: TRBV30; cdr3_aa: AWSDLTSDQETQY
j_call: TRBJ2-1; d_call: TRBD2; clone_size: .; v_call: TRBV4-1; cdr3_aa: ASSQGSGRSAEQF
j_call: TRBJ2-3; d_call: .; clone_size: .; v_call: TRBV10-3; cdr3_aa: AISEQGPDTQY
j_call: TRBJ2-7; d_call: TRBD1; clone_size: once; v_call: TRBV25-1; cdr3_aa: ASSGGQGAYEQY
j_call: TRBJ1-5; d_call: .; clone_size: .; v_call: TRBV5-4; cdr3_aa: ASSPGTGGNQPQH
j_call: TRBJ1-1; d_call: TRBD1; clone_size: .; v_call: TRBV19; cdr3_aa: ASSISRTGNTEAF
j_call: TRBJ2-7; d_call: .; clone_size: .; v_call: TRBV27; cdr3_aa: ASSWQGRSYEQY